These 23 T cell receptor beta chains originate from one sample sequenced in a study of shared clonotypes between healthy human individuals. Sequencing used immunoSEQ multiplex PCR; TCRdb keeps in-frame clones, though not all of them. This sample has nearly 2 million clones, with roughly 94% found just once. Positively selected for CCR7, the CD45RO-negative cells used as naive CD8 cells excluded terminally differentiated effector memory CD45RA+ cells. Sample: naive CD8+ T cells sorted from blood. These receptors all come from a man aged 18 to 29 in good health.

The chain couples TRBV6-5 to TRBJ2-2, with 8 bases identical to TRBD2. CDR3 length: 16 residues. CDR1 is MNHEY, CDR2 SVGAGI, per germline. Trimming at V came to 0 bases and at J to 6 bases, leaving 6 bases not matched to a gene. Written as DNA, the CDR3 is TGTGCCAGCAGTTACTCCCGGGGGGGGCCCGCCGGGGAGCTGTTTTTT. The encoded protein is CASSYSRGGPAGELFF.

The table lists this clone with a count of one. The V gene is TRBV2, the J gene TRBJ2-7, with D tentatively TRBD2 (5 bases). The CDR3 length is 13 residues. The germline CDR1 and CDR2 sequences are SNHLY and FYNNEI. The V end was cut by 7 bases, the J end by 2 bases, with 12 bases between. The CDR3 spells CASMAPGTYEQYF. In DNA, the CDR3 is TGTGCCAGCATGGCCCCGGGAACCTACGAGCAGTACTTC.

A word on this clone: Different DNA sequences within this sample yield the same CDR3. The chain carries TRBV19 and TRBJ2-7; D is undetermined. The CDR3 has 13 residues. The ends were cut back, 1 base at V and 3 bases at J, with 7 bases in the middle. CDR1 LNHDA and CDR2 SQIVND come from the germline V gene (reference sequence). The CDR3 DNA reads TGTGCCAGTAGTATAGTTGGCAGCTACGAGCAGTACTTC. This codes for CASSIVGSYEQYF.

With respect to this clone: The same CDR3 is also encoded by other DNA sequences in this sample. V and J are TRBV7-6 and TRBJ2-7; TRBD1 aligns across 10 bases. V lost 4 bases, J lost 3 bases, and 6 bases stayed unmatched. The CDR3 runs to 15 residues. Germline CDR1 is SGHVS and CDR2 is FNYEAQ. CDR3 residues: CASSSPGTGDYEQYF. CDR3 nucleotide sequence: TGTGCCAGCAGCTCCCCCGGGACAGGGGACTACGAGCAGTACTTC.

V and J are TRBV11-2 and TRBJ1-4; D is uncertain. The germline V gene has CDR1 SGHAT and CDR2 FQNNGV. This CDR3 comprises 12 residues. Trimming took off 5 bases at V and 7 bases at J, with 8 bases between the two ends. The CDR3 loop is CASSPAGEKLFF. The DNA for the CDR3 is TGTGCCAGCAGCCCGGCGGGTGAAAAACTGTTTTTT.

A remark on this clone: This sample includes further DNA sequences coding for the same CDR3. The V gene is TRBV19, the J gene TRBJ2-5, with a possible D match to TRBD2 (5 bases). V was cut by 5 bases and J by 5 bases, with 12 bases left in between. The length of the CDR3 is 13 residues. Germline values: CDR1 LNHDA, CDR2 SQIVND (reference sequence). The CDR3 reads CASSLDGEETQYF. The CDR3 DNA is TGTGCCAGTAGTCTGGATGGGGAGGAGACCCAGTACTTC.

This clone showed up just once. The chain combines TRBV7-8 with TRBJ2-2; TRBD2 might be the D (5 bases). In germline, CDR1 is SGHVS, CDR2 FQNEAQ. The CDR3 contains 17 residues. Trimming stripped 2 bases from V and 0 bases from J, with 13 bases between. CDR3 sequence: CASSLPSGKSNTGELFF. CDR3 bases: TGTGCCAGCAGCTTACCGTCGGGGAAATCGAACACCGGGGAGCTGTTTTTT. The full variable domain, rest sourced from reference TRBV7-8 and TRBJ2-2, is GAGVSQSPRYKVAKRGQDVALRCDPISGHVSLFWYQQALGQGPEFLTYFQNEAQLDKSGLPSDRFFAERPEGSVSTLKIQRTQQEDSAVYLCASSLPSGKSNTGELFFGEGSRLTVL.

The J gene is TRBJ2-7, the V gene TRBV18, with 7 nucleotides matching TRBD2. Germline V gene data show CDR1 as KGHSH and CDR2 as LQKENI. After removal of 3 bases from V and 3 bases from J, the junction contained 2 bases not matched to a gene. This CDR3 is 13 amino acids long. CDR3 residues: CASSPRTSYEQYF. In nucleotides, the CDR3 is TGTGCCAGCTCACCTCGGACTAGCTACGAGCAGTACTTC.

The chain recombines TRBV5-3 with TRBJ1-5; tentatively, D is TRBD1 (5 bases). TRBV5-3 qualifies as an ORF whose function is uncertain. V lost 2 bases, J lost 1 base, and 7 bases lay in between. The length of the CDR3 is 14 residues. As DNA, the CDR3 is TGTGCCAGAAGCTTTCAGGGAAGCAATCAGCCCCAGCATTTT. Amino acids: CARSFQGSNQPQHF.

The rearrangement links TRBV27 to TRBJ2-1, with D possibly matching TRBD2 (5 bases). Per germline, CDR1 MNHEY and CDR2 SMNVEV (reference sequence). The V gene lost 3 bases and the J gene lost 6 bases, with 15 bases spanning the gap. CDR3 size: 15 residues. CDR3 nucleotide sequence: TGTGCCAGCAGTTTGAGAGGGTTAGGAGGCAATGAGCAGTTCTTC. Its protein product is CASSLRGLGGNEQFF.

The count of this clone is one. The chain combines TRBV5-1 with TRBJ2-4, with TRBD2 matching 8 bases. Germline CDR1 reads SGHRS; CDR2 reads YFSETQ. The CDR3 spans 16 residues. The V segment lost 4 bases and the J segment 0 bases; nucleotides outside the gene matches: 6. CDR3 loop: CASSPGGREAKNIQYF. The CDR3 DNA reads as TGCGCCAGCAGCCCGGGGGGGAGAGAAGCCAAAAACATTCAGTACTTC.

A few counts support this clone. This chain links TRBV7-2 with TRBJ2-7; 9 nucleotides align to TRBD1. The CDR3 spans 15 residues. Trimming at V came to 4 bases and at J to 2 bases, leaving 6 bases not matched to a gene. Per germline, CDR1 SGHTA and CDR2 FQGNSA. CDR3 in amino acids: CASSYIDRGTYEQYF. The CDR3 DNA is TGTGCCAGCAGCTATATAGACAGGGGGACCTACGAGCAGTACTTC. The full variable domain, completed using reference TRBV7-2 and TRBJ2-7, is GAGVSQSPSNKVTEKGKDVELRCDPISGHTALYWYRQSLGQGLEFLIYFQGNSAPDKSGLPSDRFSAERTGGSVSTLTIQRTQQEDSAVYLCASSYIDRGTYEQYFGPGTRLTVT.

This chain uses TRBV28 with TRBJ2-3; the match to TRBD1 covers 7 bases. Germline V gives CDR1 MDHEN, CDR2 SYDVKM. V lost 6 bases, J lost 5 bases, and 14 bases stayed unmatched. The CDR3 has 16 amino acids. Here the CDR3 DNA reads TGTGCCAGCAGCCAGCAAGCTGAGGGGGCTCAAGATACGCAGTATTTT. Amino acid sequence: CASSQQAEGAQDTQYF.

V is TRBV10-3 and J is TRBJ1-2, with D hard to call. The CDR3 loop spans 12 amino acids. Germline V gene lookup returns CDR1 ENHRY and CDR2 SYGVKD. V lost 7 bases and J 2 bases, leaving 8 bases between the germline ends. Here the CDR3 reads CAINRGNYGYTF. DNA for the CDR3: TGTGCCATCAATCGTGGGAACTATGGCTACACCTTC.

The genes are TRBV6-5 and TRBJ1-4; TRBD1 is a possible D gene (5 bases). The CDR3 totals 14 residues. Germline lookup yields CDR1 MNHEY and CDR2 SVGAGI. V was pared by 2 bases and J by 7 bases, with 11 bases between. The CDR3 is CASSYEAGSEKLFF. CDR3 DNA: TGTGCCAGCAGTTACGAGGCAGGGAGTGAAAAACTGTTTTTT.

This clone was seen once. The chain uses TRBV10-3 and TRBJ2-7; D is possibly TRBD2 (6 bases). Deletions cut 6 bases from V and 3 bases from J, with 15 bases between. The germline V gene has CDR1 ENHRY and CDR2 SYGVKD. This CDR3 has 14 residues. The CDR3 region is CAIRDTSSVYEQYF. The CDR3 region has the DNA TGTGCCATCAGGGATACTAGCTCAGTCTACGAGCAGTACTTC.

This chain connects TRBV5-4 to TRBJ2-3; 8 bases are shared with TRBD1. Germline V gene lookup returns CDR1 SGHNT and CDR2 YYREEE (reference sequence). V was clipped by 4 bases and J by 11 bases; unmatched bases: 3. CDR3 size: 11 residues. The CDR3 DNA follows: TGTGCCAGCAGCGTCGGACAGGGGCAGTATTTT. Translated, it gives CASSVGQGQYF.

CDR3 loop: CASSHTQGVRDTEAFF. In DNA form, the CDR3 reads TGCGCCAGCAGCCATACACAGGGGGTTCGTGACACTGAAGCTTTCTTT. The chain uses TRBV4-1 and TRBJ1-1; 8 positions agree with TRBD1. Germline V gene data show CDR1 as MGHRA and CDR2 as YSYEKL. The length of the CDR3 is 16 residues. V was clipped by 3 bases and J by 3 bases; unmatched bases: 9.

The gene calls are TRBV29-1 and TRBJ1-2; D is uncertain. The CDR3 is 12 amino acids. In germline, CDR1 is SQVTM, CDR2 ANQGSEA. CDR3 bases: TGCAGTGGCGTATCGGGGAACTATGGCTACACCTTC. Its protein product is CSGVSGNYGYTF.

The chain combines TRBV5-1 with TRBJ1-5, with 10 bases lining up with TRBD1. V lost 4 bases and J lost 6; bases outside the gene matches: 4. Germline lookup yields CDR1 SGHRS and CDR2 YFSETQ. The CDR3 has 14 residues. The CDR3 sequence: CASSPTGGGQPQHF. CDR3 in DNA: TGCGCCAGCAGCCCGACAGGGGGCGGTCAGCCCCAGCATTTT.

The chain is built from TRBV7-8 and TRBJ1-5, with 8 positions matching TRBD1. Germline CDR1 reads SGHVS; CDR2 reads FQNEAQ. V dropped 2 bases and J dropped 7; count of bases not matched to a gene: 19. The CDR3 is 19 residues long. The CDR3, as DNA: TGTGCCAGCAGCTTATATTCCCCTTGGCAGGGGGCGAAGGAACAGCCCCAGCATTTT. It codes for CASSLYSPWQGAKEQPQHF.

This chain connects TRBV11-2 to TRBJ2-7; D may be TRBD2 (6 bases). Germline values: CDR1 SGHAT, CDR2 FQNNGV. Trimming shortened V by 4 bases and J by 5 bases, and 12 bases separated the two germline ends. CDR3 size: 13 residues. Here the CDR3 DNA reads TGTGCCAGCAGCTCTACGGGGGAACACGAGCAGTACTTC. It is translated as CASSSTGEHEQYF.

This clone was found once. The chain combines TRBV10-3 with TRBJ2-7; 8 positions agree with TRBD2. J lost 13 bases, V lost 0 bases, and 14 bases had no gene match. Germline V gene sequence: CDR1 ENHRY, CDR2 SYGVKD. CDR3 length: 15 amino acids. The CDR3 is CAISESVGLATERYF. CDR3 in DNA: TGTGCCATCAGTGAGTCTGTAGGACTAGCCACAGAGAGATACTTC.